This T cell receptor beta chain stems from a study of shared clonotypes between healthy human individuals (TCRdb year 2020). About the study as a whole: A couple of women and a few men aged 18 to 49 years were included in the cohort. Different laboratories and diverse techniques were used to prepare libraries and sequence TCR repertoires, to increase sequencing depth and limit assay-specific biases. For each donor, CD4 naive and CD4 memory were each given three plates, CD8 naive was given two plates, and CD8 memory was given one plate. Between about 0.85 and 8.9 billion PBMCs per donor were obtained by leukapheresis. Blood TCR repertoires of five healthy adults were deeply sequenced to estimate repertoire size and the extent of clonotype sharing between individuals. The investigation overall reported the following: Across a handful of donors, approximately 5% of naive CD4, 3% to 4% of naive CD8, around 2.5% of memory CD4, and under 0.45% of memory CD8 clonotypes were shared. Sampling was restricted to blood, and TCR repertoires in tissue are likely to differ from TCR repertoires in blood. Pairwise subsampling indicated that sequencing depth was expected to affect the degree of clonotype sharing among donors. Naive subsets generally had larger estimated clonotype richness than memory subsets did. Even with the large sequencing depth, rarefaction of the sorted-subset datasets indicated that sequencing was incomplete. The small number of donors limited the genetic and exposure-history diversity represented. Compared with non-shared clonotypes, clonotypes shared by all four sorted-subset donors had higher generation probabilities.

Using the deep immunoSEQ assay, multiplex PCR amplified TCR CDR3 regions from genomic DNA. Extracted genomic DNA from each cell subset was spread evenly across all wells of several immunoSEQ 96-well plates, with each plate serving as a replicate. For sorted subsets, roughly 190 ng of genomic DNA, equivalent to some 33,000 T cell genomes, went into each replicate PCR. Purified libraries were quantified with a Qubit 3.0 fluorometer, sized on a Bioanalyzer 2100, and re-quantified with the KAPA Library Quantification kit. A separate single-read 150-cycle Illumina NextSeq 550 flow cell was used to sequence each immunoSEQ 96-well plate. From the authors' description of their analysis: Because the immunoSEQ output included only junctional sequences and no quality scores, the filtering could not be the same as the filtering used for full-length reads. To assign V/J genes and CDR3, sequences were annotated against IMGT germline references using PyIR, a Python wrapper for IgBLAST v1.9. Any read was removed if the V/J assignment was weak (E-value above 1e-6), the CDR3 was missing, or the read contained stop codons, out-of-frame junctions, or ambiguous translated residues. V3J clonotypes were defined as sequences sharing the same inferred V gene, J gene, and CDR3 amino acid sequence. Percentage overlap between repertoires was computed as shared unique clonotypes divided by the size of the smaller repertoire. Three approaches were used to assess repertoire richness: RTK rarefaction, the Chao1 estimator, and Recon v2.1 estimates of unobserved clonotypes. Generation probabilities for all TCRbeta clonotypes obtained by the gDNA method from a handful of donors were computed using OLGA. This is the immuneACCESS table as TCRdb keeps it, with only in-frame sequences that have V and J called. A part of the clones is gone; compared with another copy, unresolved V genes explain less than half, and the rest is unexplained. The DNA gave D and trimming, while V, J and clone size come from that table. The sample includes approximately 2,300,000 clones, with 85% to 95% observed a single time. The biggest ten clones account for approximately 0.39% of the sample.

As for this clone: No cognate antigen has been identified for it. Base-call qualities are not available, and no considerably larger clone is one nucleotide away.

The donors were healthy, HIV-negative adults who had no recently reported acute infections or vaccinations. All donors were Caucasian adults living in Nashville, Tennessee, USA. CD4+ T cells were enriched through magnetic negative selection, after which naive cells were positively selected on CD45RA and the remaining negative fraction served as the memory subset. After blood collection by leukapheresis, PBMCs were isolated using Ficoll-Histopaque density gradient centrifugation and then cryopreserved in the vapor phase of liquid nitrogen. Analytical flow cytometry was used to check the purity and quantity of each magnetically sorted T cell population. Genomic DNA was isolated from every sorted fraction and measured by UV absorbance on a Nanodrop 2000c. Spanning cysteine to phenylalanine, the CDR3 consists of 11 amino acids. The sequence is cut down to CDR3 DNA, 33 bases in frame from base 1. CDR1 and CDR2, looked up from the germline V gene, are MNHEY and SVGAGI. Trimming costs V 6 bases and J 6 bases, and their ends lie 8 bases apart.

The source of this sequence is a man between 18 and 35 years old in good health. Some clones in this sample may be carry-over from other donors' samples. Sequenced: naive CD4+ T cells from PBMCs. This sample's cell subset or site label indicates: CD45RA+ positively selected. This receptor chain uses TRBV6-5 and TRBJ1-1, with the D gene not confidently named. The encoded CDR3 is CASRTQAEAFF. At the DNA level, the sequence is TGTGCCAGCAGGACTCAGGCTGAAGCTTTCTTT.